This TCR beta chain was identified during a study of blood T cell repertoires in COVID-19. Study-wide context: The United States, Italy and Spain supplied acute and convalescent COVID-19 samples. PBMCs, B-cell-depleted T cells, or T cells were the source of the cDNA or gDNA that made up the material.

Authors' methods: Reference gene primer amplification gave nucleated cell count estimates. Sequenced by immunoSEQ multiplex PCR; TCRdb stores in-frame clones only, minus some. That table gives V, J and clone size, and the DNA gave D and trimming. The sample lists about 340,000 clones; around 83% were seen once. Per the germline V gene, CDR1 is SEHNR and CDR2 is FQNEAQ (reference sequence). The trim removed 5 bases at V and 5 bases at J, leaving 8 bases unmatched. The CDR3 length is 15 residues. The sample consisted of peripheral blood. The receptor's source is a man younger than 45 with active or convalescent COVID-19. The chain links TRBV7-9 to TRBJ1-1, with 10 bases that match TRBD1. This CDR3 reads CASSAPDRGRTEAFF. The DNA for the CDR3 is TGTGCCAGCAGCGCTCCCGACAGGGGGCGAACTGAAGCTTTCTTT.